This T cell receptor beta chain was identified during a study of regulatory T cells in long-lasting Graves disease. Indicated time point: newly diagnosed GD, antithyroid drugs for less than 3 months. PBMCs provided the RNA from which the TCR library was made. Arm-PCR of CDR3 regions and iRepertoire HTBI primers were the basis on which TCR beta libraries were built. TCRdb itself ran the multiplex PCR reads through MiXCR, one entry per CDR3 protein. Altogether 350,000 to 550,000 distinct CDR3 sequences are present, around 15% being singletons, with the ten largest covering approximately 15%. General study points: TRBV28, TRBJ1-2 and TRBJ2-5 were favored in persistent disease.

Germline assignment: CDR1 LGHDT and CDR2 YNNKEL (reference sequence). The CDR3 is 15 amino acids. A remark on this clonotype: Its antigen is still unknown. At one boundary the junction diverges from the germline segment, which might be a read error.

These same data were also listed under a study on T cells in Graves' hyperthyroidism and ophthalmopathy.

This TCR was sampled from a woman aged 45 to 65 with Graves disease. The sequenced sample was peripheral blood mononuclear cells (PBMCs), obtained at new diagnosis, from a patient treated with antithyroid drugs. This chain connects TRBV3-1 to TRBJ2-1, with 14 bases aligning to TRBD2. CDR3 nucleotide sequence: TGTGCCAGCAGCCTGGGACTAGCGGGAGTCAATGAGCAGCTCTTC. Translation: CASSLGLAGVNEQLF.